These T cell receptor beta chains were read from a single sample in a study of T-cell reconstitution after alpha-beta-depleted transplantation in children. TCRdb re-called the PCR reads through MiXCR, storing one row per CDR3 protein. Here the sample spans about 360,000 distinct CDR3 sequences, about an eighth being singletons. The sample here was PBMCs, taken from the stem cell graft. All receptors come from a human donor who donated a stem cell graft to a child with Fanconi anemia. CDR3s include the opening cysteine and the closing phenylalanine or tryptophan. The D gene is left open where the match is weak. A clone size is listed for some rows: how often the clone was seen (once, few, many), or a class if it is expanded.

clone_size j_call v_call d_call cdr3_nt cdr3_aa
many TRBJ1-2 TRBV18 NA TGTGCCAGCTCACAAAGGGAGTATGGCTACACCTTC CASSQREYGYTF
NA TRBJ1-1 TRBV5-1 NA TGCGCCAGCAGCTTGGATCCCGGGACATCGAACACTGAAGCTTTCTTT CASSLDPGTSNTEAFF
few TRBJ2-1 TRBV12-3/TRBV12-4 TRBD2 TGTGCCAGCAGCCTAATAGCGGGGGCTGAGCAGTTCTTC CASSLIAGAEQFF
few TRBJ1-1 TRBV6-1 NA TGTGCCAGCAGTCTGGGGCAGGGAGGGGGCACTGAAGCTTTCTTT CASSLGQGGGTEAFF
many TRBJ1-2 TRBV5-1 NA TGCGCCAGCAGCTTGAAAGGTCCTGATGGGACTTATGGCTACACCTTC CASSLKGPDGTYGYTF
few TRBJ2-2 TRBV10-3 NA TGTGCCATCGGGGACACTAATTCCTTGGGCACCGGGGAGCTGTTTTTT CAIGDTNSLGTGELFF
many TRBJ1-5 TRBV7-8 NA TGTGCCAGCAGCCGGGACCATAGCAATCAGCCCCAGCATTTT CASSRDHSNQPQHF
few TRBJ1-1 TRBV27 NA TGTGCCACCTTGGACAGATTGAACACTGAAGCTTTCTTT CATLDRLNTEAFF
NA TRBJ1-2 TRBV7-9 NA TGTGCCAGCACCCAATGGGATTCGGGTCTAGGGGGCTACACCTTC CASTQWDSGLGGYTF
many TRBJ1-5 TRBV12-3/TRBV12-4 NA TGTGCCAGCAGTTTCCAGGGGCGGAATCAGCCCCAGCATTTT CASSFQGRNQPQHF
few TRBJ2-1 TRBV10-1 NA TGCGCCAGCAGTGGGGACAATGAGCAGTTCTTC CASSGDNEQFF
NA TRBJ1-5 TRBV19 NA TGTGCCAGTAGTCACCAGGGGCGCTCGTGTCAGCCCCAGCATTTT CASSHQGRSCQPQHF
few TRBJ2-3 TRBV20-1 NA TGCAGTGCTAGAGATAGCGCCTCTAGCCCAGATACGCAGTATTTT CSARDSASSPDTQYF
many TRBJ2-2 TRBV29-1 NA TGCAGCGCCGGAGAGGGGGGTTTGAACACCGGGGAGCTGTTTTTT CSAGEGGLNTGELFF
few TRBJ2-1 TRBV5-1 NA TGCGCCAGCAGCTTGGCCGAGTCCGGGCCCAGGTGGGGTGGTGAGCAGTTCTTC CASSLAESGPRWGGEQFF
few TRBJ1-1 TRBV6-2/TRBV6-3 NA TGTGCCAGCAGTTTTCGAGGCAGGGCACCCCGGGAGGCTTTCTTT CASSFRGRAPREAFF
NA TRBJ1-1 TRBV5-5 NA TGTGCCAGCAGCTTGGGAACAGTTGGTGAAGCTTTCTTT CASSLGTVGEAFF
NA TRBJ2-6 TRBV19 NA TGTGCCAGTAGAGTTACAGGGCCCCAAGATCCAATGTCTGGGGCCAACGTCCTGACTTTC CASRVTGPQDPMSGANVLTF
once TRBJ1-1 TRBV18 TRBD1 TGTGCCAGCTCACCGCGACCGGGACAGCAGAACACTGAAGCTTTCTTT CASSPRPGQQNTEAFF